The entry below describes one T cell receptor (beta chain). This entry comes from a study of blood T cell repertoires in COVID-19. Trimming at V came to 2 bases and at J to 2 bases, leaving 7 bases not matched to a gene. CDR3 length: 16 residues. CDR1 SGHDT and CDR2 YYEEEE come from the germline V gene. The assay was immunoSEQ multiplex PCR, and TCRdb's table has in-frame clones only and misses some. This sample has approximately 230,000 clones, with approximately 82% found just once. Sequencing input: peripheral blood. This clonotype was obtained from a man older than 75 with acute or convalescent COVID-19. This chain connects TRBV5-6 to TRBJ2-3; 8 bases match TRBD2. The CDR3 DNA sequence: TGTGCCAGCAGCTTAAGTAGCGGGGTGTCCACAGATACGCAGTATTTT. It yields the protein CASSLSSGVSTDTQYF.